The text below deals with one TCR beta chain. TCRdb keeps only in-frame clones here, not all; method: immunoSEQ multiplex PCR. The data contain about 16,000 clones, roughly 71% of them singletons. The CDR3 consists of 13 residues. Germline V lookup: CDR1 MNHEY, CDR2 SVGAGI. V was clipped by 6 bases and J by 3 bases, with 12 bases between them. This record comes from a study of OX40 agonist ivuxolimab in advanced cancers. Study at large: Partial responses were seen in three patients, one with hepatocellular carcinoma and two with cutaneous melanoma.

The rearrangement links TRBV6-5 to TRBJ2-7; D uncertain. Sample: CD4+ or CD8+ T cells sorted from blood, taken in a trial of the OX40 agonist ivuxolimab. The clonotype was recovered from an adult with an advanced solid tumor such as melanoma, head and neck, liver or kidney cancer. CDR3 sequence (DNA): TGTGCCAGCAGCCCCGGGCAGAACTACGAGCAGTACTTC. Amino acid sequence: CASSPGQNYEQYF.